The sequence of this T cell receptor beta chain was determined in a study of regulatory T cells in long-lasting Graves disease. This clonotype has ten or more counts. CDR1 and CDR2 (germline): SGHAT, FQNNGV. This CDR3 spans 15 amino acids. The V gene lost 2 bases and the J gene lost 0 bases, with 11 bases spanning the gap. Investigators prepared the TCR beta libraries by applying iRepertoire HTBI primers and Arm-PCR of CDR3 regions. In the original analysis: Across all samples, under 65 TRBV segments and about 13 TRBJ segments were identified. MiXCR, run by TCRdb on the multiplex PCR reads, gives a single entry per CDR3 protein. The V and J calls and clone size come from TCRdb's table, not from the authors' own analysis. The profile shows some 220,000 distinct CDR3 sequences, roughly 19% of them singletons. Time point indicated: newly diagnosed GD, antithyroid drugs for less than 3 months. From RNA extracted from PBMCs, the TCR library was made. The source of the patients was an endocrinology department in Xi'an, China.

These data were likewise used in another study, on T cells in Graves' hyperthyroidism and ophthalmopathy. From that second work: HTBI primers drove first-round RT-PCR of the TCR CDR3. A model of 13 V-J pairs discriminated ophthalmopathy from stable hyperthyroidism.

The sequenced sample was peripheral blood mononuclear cells (PBMCs), obtained at new diagnosis, from a patient treated with antithyroid drugs. This clonotype was sampled from a young woman with Graves disease. The J gene is TRBJ2-7, the V gene TRBV11-2, with D tentatively TRBD1 (5 bases). The CDR3 nucleotides read TGTGCCAGCAGCTTAAACCCTCAGGGCTCCTACGAGCAGTACTTC. Its protein is CASSLNPQGSYEQYF.